The sequence of this TCR beta chain was determined in a study of cytomegalovirus exposure and HLA in healthy donors. PCR primers comprised 60 Vbeta and 13 Jbeta primers. Assay: immunoSEQ multiplex PCR; the TCRdb copy retains only in-frame clones and omits some. The sample holds about 190,000 clones; over 60% are singletons and the top ten take less than 1.1%. This CDR3 is 17 amino acids long. J was trimmed by 0 bases and V by 5 bases; bases with no gene match: 9. The V gene's germline CDR1 is KGHSH and CDR2 LQKENI. This clonotype was sampled from a woman in her forties in good health and CMV-seronegative. Sequencing was carried out using PBMCs. The V call is TRBV18, the J call TRBJ2-4, with TRBD1 identical over 8 bases. In nucleotides, the CDR3 is TGTGCCAGCTCAACCTCAGGACAGGGACTAGCCAAAAACATTCAGTACTTC. It codes for CASSTSGQGLAKNIQYF.